This is a list of T cell receptor beta chains from one sample in a study of T cell therapy after organ transplantation. Produced via immunoSEQ multiplex PCR; TCRdb's table is partial and in-frame only. Of approximately 20,000 clones detected, 81% appear once; the ten largest clones hold just over 9%. The antigens of these receptors remain unknown. The sample in question was CD8+ T cells from blood, obtained after autologous CMV-specific T cell therapy. The source of these receptors is a human patient who had received a solid organ transplant and had CMV disease. The T cells may partly be graft donor cells. Both conserved end residues are part of each CDR3.

V: TRBV4-3; J: TRBJ2-1; CDR3: CASSPWLAGGGEQFF
V: TRBV5-6; J: TRBJ2-5; CDR3: CASSWSLKETQYF
V: TRBV6-5; J: TRBJ1-1; CDR3: CASSYSENTEAFF
V: TRBV2; J: TRBJ1-2; CDR3: CASMGQRTLVDYGYTF
V: TRBV18; J: TRBJ2-3; CDR3: CASSPKSSGNTDTQYF
V: TRBV2; J: TRBJ2-3; CDR3: CASRDSTDTQYF
V: TRBV6-4; J: TRBJ2-3; CDR3: CASSELAGTDTQYF
V: TRBV9; J: .; CDR3: CASSVGTEVIYEQYF
V: TRBV5-6; J: TRBJ1-4; CDR3: CASSVGTDGKLFF
V: TRBV4-2; J: TRBJ2-6; CDR3: CASSQDWTAVSGANVLTF
V: TRBV6-5; J: TRBJ2-7; CDR3: CASSEGGSSYEQYF
V: TRBV6-4; J: TRBJ2-1; CDR3: CASSDREGSDEQFF
V: TRBV29-1; J: TRBJ1-1; CDR3: CSVSYTEAFF
V: TRBV5-4; J: TRBJ2-7; CDR3: CASSPTSGMWSYEQYF
V: TRBV28; J: TRBJ2-7; CDR3: CASRPILGLAAEQYF
V: TRBV5-4; J: TRBJ2-7; CDR3: CASSEGRRGTYEQYF
V: TRBV30; J: TRBJ1-5; CDR3: CAWSPTGGGNQPQHF
V: TRBV1; J: TRBJ2-4; CDR3: CTSSPNRGELAKNIQYF
V: TRBV7-8; J: TRBJ2-5; CDR3: CASSALETQYF
V: TRBV6-5; J: TRBJ1-2; CDR3: CASSYGQNYGYTF
V: TRBV7-9; J: TRBJ2-6; CDR3: CASSSPSGTGGPGANVLTF
V: TRBV6-4; J: TRBJ2-2; CDR3: CASSDRAGSTGELFF
V: TRBV6-5; J: TRBJ2-5; CDR3: CASSPGGGEGETQYF
V: TRBV19; J: TRBJ2-7; CDR3: CASRGSDSYEQYF
V: TRBV11-2; J: TRBJ2-5; CDR3: CASSFPRGGGGQETQYF
V: TRBV4-1; J: TRBJ2-7; CDR3: CASSQGLKRYF
V: TRBV13; J: TRBJ2-7; CDR3: CASSLTAGDYEQYF
V: TRBV30; J: TRBJ2-7; CDR3: CAWSVPLPGEQYF
V: TRBV29-1; J: TRBJ2-7; CDR3: CSVEPSGGYEQYF
V: TRBV30; J: TRBJ1-2; CDR3: CAWSVGGGGHYGYTF
V: TRBV25-1; J: TRBJ1-1; CDR3: CASTVTEMNTEAFF
V: TRBV30; J: TRBJ1-1; CDR3: CAWKSAGGDEAFF
V: TRBV6-1; J: TRBJ2-1; CDR3: CASTGNEQFF
V: TRBV6-1; J: TRBJ2-3; CDR3: CASSEVGIAGLTDTQYF
V: TRBV6-5; J: TRBJ2-1; CDR3: CASSSPSGSYNEQFF
V: TRBV5-6; J: TRBJ1-1; CDR3: CASSRGLEAFF
V: TRBV6-1; J: TRBJ2-7; CDR3: CASRDGLLRYF
V: TRBV4-3; J: TRBJ1-3; CDR3: CASSQGRDASSGNTIYF
V: TRBV11-3; J: TRBJ1-1; CDR3: CASSISSGGPTEAFF
V: TRBV4-2; J: TRBJ2-5; CDR3: CASSQDIRLTSGRAEGTQYF
V: TRBV2; J: TRBJ1-4; CDR3: CASTLRAKREKLFF
V: TRBV7-6; J: TRBJ1-2; CDR3: CASSDGTIYGYTF
V: TRBV7-6; J: TRBJ2-3; CDR3: CASSLVFDGSTDTQYF
V: TRBV5-6; J: TRBJ2-7; CDR3: CASSLWDAETYEQYF
V: TRBV27; J: TRBJ2-2; CDR3: CASKLIRERAGELFF
V: TRBV21-1; J: TRBJ2-7; CDR3: CASSKASSGGDCEQYF
V: TRBV6-6; J: TRBJ1-5; CDR3: CASSFTDQEGEPQHF
V: TRBV13; J: TRBJ2-7; CDR3: CASSPRRDYTYEQYF